This T cell receptor beta chain was sequenced during a study of shared clonotypes between healthy human individuals. General study findings and limits: Although depth was large, rarefaction showed that sequencing of the sorted subsets was incomplete. The sharing of 4% to 5.5% of naive CD4 clonotypes was seen across several donors.

Naive CD8 isolation took CD45RO-negative cells positively selected for CCR7 and excluded terminally differentiated effector memory CD45RA+ cells. Notes on this clone: Its antigen is as yet unknown.

This CDR3 is 16 amino acids long. CDR1 is SGHRS, CDR2 YFSETQ, per germline. After removal of 4 bases from V and 3 bases from J, the junction contained 13 bases not matched to a gene. TCRdb's table, derived via immunoSEQ multiplex PCR, lists solely in-frame clones and lacks some. The table has more than 550,000 clones, about 90% seen once. This TCR was recovered from a man in his thirties or forties in good health. Sequencing used naive CD8+ T cells sorted from blood. V and J are TRBV5-1 and TRBJ2-7; 7 nucleotides agree with TRBD2. The CDR3 DNA is TGCGCCAGCAGCCCCGCAGAGGCGGGAGCAAACTACGAGCAGTACTTC. Amino acids: CASSPAEAGANYEQYF.